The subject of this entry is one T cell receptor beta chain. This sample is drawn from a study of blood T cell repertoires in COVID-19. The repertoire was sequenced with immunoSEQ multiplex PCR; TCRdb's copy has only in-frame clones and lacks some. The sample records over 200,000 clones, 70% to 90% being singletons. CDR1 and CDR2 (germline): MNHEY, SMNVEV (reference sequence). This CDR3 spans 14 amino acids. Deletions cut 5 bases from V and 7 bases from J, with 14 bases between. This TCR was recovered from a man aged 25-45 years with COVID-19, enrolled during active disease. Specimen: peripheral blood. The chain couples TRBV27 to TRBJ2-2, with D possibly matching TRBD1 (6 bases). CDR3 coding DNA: TGTGCCAGCAGTCCAGGGCAGGGGATCGGGGAGCTGTTTTTT. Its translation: CASSPGQGIGELFF.